Following are 2 T cell receptor beta chains from one sample sequenced in a study of beta chain features in type 1 diabetes. Sequenced material consisted of expressed TCRB transcripts (all of the isolated RNA was reverse transcribed). Profiling relied on immunoSEQ multiplex PCR, and the TCRdb table lists in-frame clones only, not all of them. The sample contains about 360,000 clones, over 10% of which appear only once. Sequenced: naive CD4+ T cells from blood. The receptors originated from a man aged 18 to 35 in good health.

J is TRBJ2-7 and V is TRBV28; D perhaps matches TRBD2 (5 bases). The CDR3 sequence is 17 residues long. Trimming cost V 3 bases and J 2 bases, with 20 bases left between them. The germline CDR1 and CDR2 sequences are MDHEN and SYDVKM. CDR3 in amino acids: CASSFLLRAQSPYEQYF. In nucleotides, the CDR3 is TGTGCCAGCAGTTTCTTGTTGAGGGCCCAAAGTCCCTACGAGCAGTACTTC.

V gene TRBV11-2 combines with J gene TRBJ1-2; D is uncertain. Germline V lookup: CDR1 SGHAT, CDR2 FQNNGV. The CDR3 is 15 residues long. V was clipped by 3 bases and J by 4 bases, with 15 bases between them. CDR3 nucleotides: TGTGCCAGCAGCTTGGATAGACTAAGTCTCTATGGCTACACCTTC. This encodes CASSLDRLSLYGYTF.